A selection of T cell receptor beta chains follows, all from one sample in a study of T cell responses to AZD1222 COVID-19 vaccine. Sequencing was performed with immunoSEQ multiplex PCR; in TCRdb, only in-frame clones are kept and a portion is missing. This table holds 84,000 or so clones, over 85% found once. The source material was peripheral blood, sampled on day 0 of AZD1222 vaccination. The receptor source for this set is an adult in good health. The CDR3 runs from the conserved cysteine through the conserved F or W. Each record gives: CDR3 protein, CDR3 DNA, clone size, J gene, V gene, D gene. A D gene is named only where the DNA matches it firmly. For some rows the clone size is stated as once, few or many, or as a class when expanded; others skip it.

CDR3aa: CASRETGDPNQPQHF; CDR3nt: TGTGCCAGTAGGGAGACAGGGGATCCCAATCAGCCCCAGCATTTT; abundance: NA; j_gene: TRBJ1-5; v_gene: TRBV19; d_gene: TRBD1
CDR3aa: CASSFTLGGTYEQYF; CDR3nt: TGTGCCAGCAGTTTCACACTTGGAGGGACCTACGAGCAGTACTTC; abundance: NA; j_gene: TRBJ2-7; v_gene: TRBV6-5; d_gene: NA
CDR3aa: CASIVGRGRQPQHF; CDR3nt: TGTGCCAGCATTGTTGGGAGGGGCAGGCAGCCCCAGCATTTT; abundance: NA; j_gene: TRBJ1-5; v_gene: TRBV28; d_gene: NA
CDR3aa: CARSSFEYNEQFF; CDR3nt: TGTGCCAGAAGCTCATTCGAGTACAATGAGCAGTTCTTC; abundance: NA; j_gene: TRBJ2-1; v_gene: TRBV5-3; d_gene: NA
CDR3aa: CASIIRGAGANVLTF; CDR3nt: TGTGCCAGCATAATTAGGGGGGCCGGGGCCAACGTCCTGACTTTC; abundance: few; j_gene: TRBJ2-6; v_gene: TRBV2; d_gene: NA
CDR3aa: CASSQLPGWGGEKLFF; CDR3nt: TGTGCCAGCAGTCAGCTCCCGGGGTGGGGAGGGGAAAAACTGTTTTTT; abundance: NA; j_gene: TRBJ1-4; v_gene: TRBV28; d_gene: NA
CDR3aa: CASSWTVRTEAFF; CDR3nt: TGCGCCAGCAGCTGGACAGTGAGGACTGAAGCTTTCTTT; abundance: few; j_gene: TRBJ1-1; v_gene: TRBV5-1; d_gene: NA
CDR3aa: CASTPTGVGNTEAFF; CDR3nt: TGTGCCAGCACCCCTACAGGGGTAGGGAACACTGAAGCTTTCTTT; abundance: NA; j_gene: TRBJ1-1; v_gene: TRBV7-8; d_gene: TRBD1
CDR3aa: CASSSRVNRGNIQYF; CDR3nt: TGTGCCAGCAGTTCCCGGGTTAACAGGGGAAACATTCAGTACTTC; abundance: NA; j_gene: TRBJ2-4; v_gene: TRBV6-5; d_gene: TRBD1
CDR3aa: CASGDGGAYNYGYTF; CDR3nt: TGTGCCAGCGGGGACGGGGGGGCTTATAACTATGGCTACACCTTC; abundance: NA; j_gene: TRBJ1-2; v_gene: TRBV9; d_gene: NA
CDR3aa: CAIRAIWGEGPLHF; CDR3nt: TGTGCCATCAGGGCCATTTGGGGGGAAGGACCCCTCCACTTT; abundance: NA; j_gene: TRBJ1-6; v_gene: TRBV10-3; d_gene: NA
CDR3aa: CASSLRTPDASPLHF; CDR3nt: TGTGCCAGCAGCCTAAGGACGCCTGACGCTTCACCCCTCCACTTT; abundance: NA; j_gene: TRBJ1-6; v_gene: TRBV7-8; d_gene: NA
CDR3aa: CATSRDQGSSDEQYF; CDR3nt: TGTGCCACCAGCAGAGATCAGGGCAGCAGTGACGAGCAGTACTTC; abundance: NA; j_gene: TRBJ2-7; v_gene: TRBV15; d_gene: NA
CDR3aa: CASSIARGGGEQFF; CDR3nt: TGTGCCAGTAGTATCGCCCGGGGAGGGGGTGAGCAGTTCTTC; abundance: NA; j_gene: TRBJ2-1; v_gene: TRBV19; d_gene: NA
CDR3aa: CASSLQGSSTIYF; CDR3nt: TGTGCCAGCAGCTTACAGGGGAGTAGCACCATATATTTT; abundance: NA; j_gene: TRBJ1-3; v_gene: TRBV5-4; d_gene: TRBD1
CDR3aa: CASSLSLAGYEQFF; CDR3nt: TGTGCCAGCAGTTTGTCCCTAGCGGGATATGAGCAGTTCTTC; abundance: once; j_gene: TRBJ2-1; v_gene: TRBV27; d_gene: TRBD2
CDR3aa: CASSDPRGVDYGYTF; CDR3nt: TGTGCCAGCAGTGATCCCCGGGGGGTAGACTATGGCTACACCTTC; abundance: NA; j_gene: TRBJ1-2; v_gene: TRBV28; d_gene: NA
CDR3aa: CAISGTSGTYNEQFF; CDR3nt: TGTGCCATCAGTGGGACTAGCGGCACTTACAATGAGCAGTTCTTC; abundance: once; j_gene: TRBJ2-1; v_gene: TRBV10-3; d_gene: TRBD2
CDR3aa: CASSWDGYEQYF; CDR3nt: TGTGCCAGTAGCTGGGACGGATACGAGCAGTACTTC; abundance: NA; j_gene: TRBJ2-7; v_gene: TRBV19; d_gene: NA
CDR3aa: CASTESSYKGMNTEAFF; CDR3nt: TGTGCCAGTACCGAGTCTTCCTACAAGGGCATGAACACTGAAGCTTTCTTT; abundance: NA; j_gene: TRBJ1-1; v_gene: TRBV19; d_gene: NA
CDR3aa: CASGPENYNSPLHF; CDR3nt: TGTGCCAGCGGACCGGAAAATTATAATTCACCCCTCCACTTT; abundance: NA; j_gene: TRBJ1-6; v_gene: TRBV7-8; d_gene: NA
CDR3aa: CASGDRVWDTEAFF; CDR3nt: TGTGCCAGCGGGGACAGGGTTTGGGACACTGAAGCTTTCTTT; abundance: NA; j_gene: TRBJ1-1; v_gene: TRBV2; d_gene: TRBD1
CDR3aa: CASSSGTTWSAPLHF; CDR3nt: TGTGCCAGCAGTTCAGGGACGACCTGGTCAGCCCCTCTCCACTTT; abundance: NA; j_gene: TRBJ1-6; v_gene: TRBV28; d_gene: NA
CDR3aa: CASSDTWDSYEQYF; CDR3nt: TGTGCCAGCAGCGACACCTGGGACAGCTACGAGCAGTACTTC; abundance: NA; j_gene: TRBJ2-7; v_gene: TRBV3-1/TRBV3-2; d_gene: TRBD1